Listed below are T cell receptor beta chains from one sample, sequenced in a study of blood T cell repertoires in COVID-19. Measured with immunoSEQ multiplex PCR; TCRdb has only the in-frame clones, and not every one. The sample yields approximately 220,000 clones, over 80% seen once. Sequencing input: PBMCs or T cells enriched from blood (not recorded which). All receptors derive from a woman aged 25 to 39 with acute COVID-19. Both conserved end residues are part of each CDR3. A D gene is named only where the DNA matches it firmly. Rows may omit the clone size; those that give it use once, few, many or a size class.

clone size: -; D gene: -; V gene: TRBV5-1; J gene: TRBJ1-6; CDR3 DNA: TGCGCCAGCAGCTCCAGGACAAAACCCTATAATTCACCCCTCCACTTT; CDR3 protein: CASSSRTKPYNSPLHF
clone size: -; D gene: -; V gene: TRBV19; J gene: TRBJ2-2; CDR3 DNA: TGTGCCAGTAACTCTGGACACCCGAACACCGGGGAGCTGTTTTTT; CDR3 protein: CASNSGHPNTGELFF
clone size: -; D gene: -; V gene: TRBV19; J gene: TRBJ1-1; CDR3 DNA: TGTGCCAGTAGCCTAGGGGAAGGGCTGAACACTGAAGCTTTCTTT; CDR3 protein: CASSLGEGLNTEAFF
clone size: -; D gene: -; V gene: TRBV6-5; J gene: TRBJ2-5; CDR3 DNA: TGTGCCAGCGGCCGACATACTCAAGAGACCCAGTACTTC; CDR3 protein: CASGRHTQETQYF
clone size: -; D gene: TRBD1; V gene: TRBV4-3; J gene: TRBJ2-2; CDR3 DNA: TGCGCCAGCAACAGGGACAGGGGGATCCCCGGGGAGCTGTTTTTT; CDR3 protein: CASNRDRGIPGELFF
clone size: -; D gene: TRBD1; V gene: TRBV30; J gene: TRBJ1-2; CDR3 DNA: TGTGCCTGGAGTGGAGGGGGCGTGGGCTACACCTTC; CDR3 protein: CAWSGGGVGYTF
clone size: -; D gene: -; V gene: TRBV7-2; J gene: TRBJ1-1; CDR3 DNA: TGTGCCAGCAGCTTAGGAGATTCGAGGACTGAAGCTTTCTTT; CDR3 protein: CASSLGDSRTEAFF
clone size: -; D gene: -; V gene: TRBV6-5; J gene: TRBJ2-3; CDR3 DNA: TGTGCCAGCAGTCTCGGACTAAGGGATACGCAGTATTTT; CDR3 protein: CASSLGLRDTQYF
clone size: -; D gene: TRBD2; V gene: TRBV30; J gene: TRBJ2-1; CDR3 DNA: TGTGCCTGGGAACCTGGGACTAGCGGGGGGACTGAGCAGTTCTTC; CDR3 protein: CAWEPGTSGGTEQFF
clone size: -; D gene: TRBD1; V gene: TRBV10-3; J gene: TRBJ1-5; CDR3 DNA: TGTGCCATCAGTAGGCGTCCCGGGACAGGGATGGGACAGCCCCAGCATTTT; CDR3 protein: CAISRRPGTGMGQPQHF
clone size: -; D gene: TRBD1; V gene: TRBV9; J gene: TRBJ1-1; CDR3 DNA: TGTGCCAGCAGCGCCACAGGGGGGGCAGCTGAAGCTTTCTTT; CDR3 protein: CASSATGGAAEAFF
clone size: once; D gene: TRBD1; V gene: TRBV25-1; J gene: TRBJ2-3; CDR3 DNA: TGTGCCAGCAGTGAAGGGACAGGGGTTAGCACAGATACGCAGTATTTT; CDR3 protein: CASSEGTGVSTDTQYF
clone size: medium-sized; D gene: -; V gene: TRBV6-4; J gene: TRBJ1-6; CDR3 DNA: TGTGCCAGCACTCCCACCCCAGGGGAAAATTCACCCCTCCACTTT; CDR3 protein: CASTPTPGENSPLHF
clone size: -; D gene: TRBD2; V gene: TRBV5-1; J gene: TRBJ2-1; CDR3 DNA: TGCGCCAGCAGCTTGTTTAGCGGGGCGAGTAATGAGCAGTTCTTC; CDR3 protein: CASSLFSGASNEQFF
clone size: -; D gene: -; V gene: TRBV6-1; J gene: TRBJ1-3; CDR3 DNA: TGTGCCAGCAGTGAAGAAACAGGGACAAGAAACACCATATATTTT; CDR3 protein: CASSEETGTRNTIYF
clone size: few; D gene: -; V gene: TRBV14; J gene: TRBJ2-3; CDR3 DNA: TGTGCCAGCAGCCAATCATCAGGGATCGCAGATACGCAGTATTTT; CDR3 protein: CASSQSSGIADTQYF
clone size: -; D gene: TRBD1; V gene: TRBV11-3; J gene: TRBJ1-2; CDR3 DNA: TGTGCCAGCAGCACCGGGACAGGTGAGGAAACCTATGGCTACACCTTC; CDR3 protein: CASSTGTGEETYGYTF
clone size: -; D gene: -; V gene: TRBV4-2; J gene: TRBJ2-5; CDR3 DNA: TGTGCCAGCAGCCAAGGGGGAGTGGGCCAAGAGACCCAGTACTTC; CDR3 protein: CASSQGGVGQETQYF
clone size: -; D gene: -; V gene: TRBV6-5; J gene: TRBJ1-2; CDR3 DNA: TGTGCCAGCAGCCCAGGGGCCCTTATTAACTATGGCTACACCTTC; CDR3 protein: CASSPGALINYGYTF
clone size: -; D gene: -; V gene: TRBV7-2; J gene: TRBJ1-1; CDR3 DNA: TGTGCCAGCAGCTTAGTCGGGATGAACACTGAAGCTTTCTTT; CDR3 protein: CASSLVGMNTEAFF
clone size: -; D gene: -; V gene: TRBV18; J gene: TRBJ1-3; CDR3 DNA: TGTGCCAGCTCACCGTCCGGGGTCGACTCTGGAAACACCATATATTTT; CDR3 protein: CASSPSGVDSGNTIYF